The 31 T cell receptor beta chains given below trace back to one sample, sequenced in a study of cytomegalovirus exposure and HLA in healthy donors. Primers for the PCR totalled 60 Vbeta and 13 Jbeta. Clones were sequenced by immunoSEQ multiplex PCR, and TCRdb holds only the in-frame ones, with some missing. The table has 90,000 to 100,000 clones, more than 70% seen once. Material for sequencing was PBMCs. The receptors here all came from a female donor in good health and CMV-seronegative.

V usage is TRBV5-1 and J usage is TRBJ2-3, with D tentatively TRBD2 (6 bases). The length of the CDR3 is 15 residues. V was pared by 6 bases and J by 0 bases, with 14 bases between. Germline V gene sequence: CDR1 SGHRS, CDR2 YFSETQ. The CDR3 here is CASTSGRSSTDTQYF. The CDR3 DNA follows: TGCGCCAGCACCTCTGGGAGGTCCAGCACAGATACGCAGTATTTT.

The chain couples TRBV20-1 to TRBJ2-4; D remains unclear. This CDR3 is built from 11 residues. Germline V gene sequence: CDR1 DFQATT, CDR2 SNEGSKA (reference sequence). The germline V and J ends were trimmed by 3 bases and 8 bases, with 8 bases remaining between them. The CDR3 nucleotides read TGCAGTGCTAGTCTAGGAGACATTCAGTACTTC. Translating it yields CSASLGDIQYF.

V is TRBV29-1 and J is TRBJ2-3; D unclear. Germline CDR1 and CDR2: SQVTM and ANQGSEA. V lost 7 bases to trimming and J lost 0 bases, with 11 bases between them. CDR3 length equals 13 residues. The CDR3 protein is CSAPGSSTDTQYF. The CDR3 DNA reads as TGCAGCGCCCCGGGTTCGAGCACAGATACGCAGTATTTT.

This clone has just a few counts. The chain uses TRBV15 and TRBJ2-3; 11 positions agree with TRBD2. CDR1 and CDR2 (germline): LNHNV, YYDKDF (reference sequence). Trimming removed 0 bases from V and 2 bases from J; junction bases left unmatched: 4. This CDR3 comprises 17 residues. The CDR3 sequence: CATSRDRLAGITDTQYF. The CDR3 DNA reads as TGTGCCACCAGCAGAGACCGACTAGCGGGGATCACAGATACGCAGTATTTT. Full variable domain (missing parts from reference TRBV15 and TRBJ2-3): DAMVIQNPRYQVTQFGKPVTLSCSQTLNHNVMYWYQQKSSQAPKLLFHYYDKDFNNEADTPDNFQSRRPNTSFCFLDIRSPGLGDTAMYLCATSRDRLAGITDTQYFGPGTRLTVL.

The rearrangement links TRBV13 to TRBJ2-7; weak D call: TRBD2 (5 bases). V lost 0 bases to trimming and J lost 7 bases, with 13 bases between them. CDR3 length: 14 amino acids. Germline-derived CDR1 and CDR2 are PRHDT and FYEKMQ (reference sequence). CDR3 amino acids: CASSLGSYAGEQYF. The DNA of the CDR3 is TGTGCCAGCAGCTTAGGGAGCTACGCGGGTGAGCAGTACTTC.

The rearrangement links TRBV18 to TRBJ1-5; possibly TRBD1 for D (5 bases). Germline assignment: CDR1 KGHSH and CDR2 LQKENI. Trimming took off 6 bases at V and 5 bases at J, with 11 bases between the two ends. The CDR3 length is 13 residues. CDR3 sequence: CASSNRGDQPQHF. CDR3 in DNA: TGTGCCAGCTCGAACCGGGGGGATCAGCCCCAGCATTTT. Supplemented by reference TRBV18 and TRBJ1-5, the full variable domain reads NAGVMQNPRHLVRRRGQEARLRCSPMKGHSHVYWYRQLPEEGLKFMVYLQKENIIDESGMPKERFSAEFPKEGPSILRIQQVVRGDSAAYFCASSNRGDQPQHFGDGTRLSIL.

This clone has only a few counts. The V gene is TRBV6-1, the J gene TRBJ2-5, with D hard to call. This CDR3 contains 16 residues. V dropped 4 bases and J dropped 0 bases, with 15 bases sitting between them. The germline V gene encodes CDR1 MNHNS and CDR2 SASEGT. The CDR3 here is CASSASEDTYQETQYF. CDR3 bases: TGTGCCAGCAGTGCTTCAGAAGATACATACCAAGAGACCCAGTACTTC.

This clone has only a few counts. J is TRBJ1-5 and V is TRBV27; D call uncertain. Germline values: CDR1 MNHEY, CDR2 SMNVEV (reference sequence). V lost 1 base and J 2 bases, leaving 12 bases between the germline ends. CDR3 size: 16 residues. CDR3 amino acids: CASSLWAGSGNQPQHF. CDR3 sequence (DNA): TGTGCCAGCAGTTTATGGGCCGGATCGGGCAATCAGCCCCAGCATTTT.

The chain employs TRBV5-1 and TRBJ1-4, with D perhaps matching TRBD1 (6 bases). CDR1 is SGHRS and CDR2 is YFSETQ in the germline V gene. This CDR3 spans 15 amino acids. Trimming stripped 2 bases from V and 3 bases from J, with 11 bases between. DNA for the CDR3: TGCGCCAGCAGCTTACCACAGGGACCTAATGAAAAACTGTTTTTT. Protein sequence: CASSLPQGPNEKLFF.

There are a few counts of this clone. The chain joins TRBV5-1 to TRBJ1-1; 8 bases fit TRBD1. This CDR3 comprises 15 residues. J lost 4 bases, V lost 4 bases, and 9 bases had no gene match. Germline V gene lookup returns CDR1 SGHRS and CDR2 YFSETQ. The CDR3 DNA sequence: TGCGCCAGCAGCGCGGTTGACAGGGGCAGCACTGAAGCTTTCTTT. It yields the protein CASSAVDRGSTEAFF.

Comments on this clone: One end of the junction varies from germline; a read error may be responsible. The chain uses TRBV7-7 and TRBJ2-1; 8 nucleotides line up with TRBD2. Germline-derived CDR1 and CDR2 are SSHAT and FNYEAQ (reference sequence). The CDR3 runs to 16 residues. The CDR3 sequence: CASSLGGSGAYNEQFF. Here the CDR3 DNA reads TGTGCTAGCAGCTTAGGTGGTAGCGGGGCATACAATGAGCAGTTCTTC.

The V and J genes are TRBV6-4 and TRBJ1-6; 8 bases line up with TRBD1. Germline-derived CDR1 and CDR2 are MRHNA and SNTAGT. This CDR3 is 14 amino acids long. V was clipped by 5 bases and J by 13 bases; unmatched bases: 10. The CDR3 spells CASSPETGVTPLHF. Here the CDR3 DNA reads TGTGCCAGCAGTCCGGAGACAGGGGTGACTCCCCTCCACTTT.

The V gene is TRBV6-1, the J gene TRBJ2-2; 7 nucleotides agree with TRBD1. The J segment lost 0 bases and the V segment lost 7 bases, leaving 2 bases of the junction unmatched. The CDR3 has 14 residues. The germline V gene encodes CDR1 MNHNS and CDR2 SASEGT. The CDR3 DNA is TGTGCCAGCACGACAGGGACGAACACCGGGGAGCTGTTTTTT. Translation: CASTTGTNTGELFF.

The J gene is TRBJ2-3, the V gene TRBV10-3, with 8 bases matching TRBD2. The J segment lost 0 bases and the V segment lost 4 bases, leaving 6 bases of the junction unmatched. The CDR3 runs 16 residues. Germline-derived CDR1 and CDR2 are ENHRY and SYGVKD. The CDR3 spells CAISAPGLASTDTQYF. DNA of the CDR3: TGTGCCATCAGTGCCCCCGGACTAGCCAGCACAGATACGCAGTATTTT.

This rearrangement joins TRBV7-8 to TRBJ2-3; TRBD2 matches 7 bases. This CDR3 is built from 13 residues. Germline loops: CDR1 SGHVS, CDR2 FQNEAQ. Germline trimming cut 7 bases from V and 6 bases from J; bases unmatched to any gene: 7. The DNA for the CDR3 is TGTGCCAGCAACCGGGGGGTTACGGATACGCAGTATTTT. It translates to CASNRGVTDTQYF.

The chain combines TRBV5-4 with TRBJ1-2, with 8 bases matching TRBD1. Germline V lookup: CDR1 SGHNT, CDR2 YYREEE (reference sequence). CDR3 length equals 13 residues. V lost 4 bases, J lost 8 bases, and 7 bases stayed unmatched. CDR3 protein: CASSRRQGRGYTF. The CDR3 DNA follows: TGTGCCAGCAGCCGTAGACAGGGGCGAGGCTACACCTTC.

J is TRBJ1-5 and V is TRBV6-5, with a possible D match to TRBD1 (5 bases). The V gene's germline CDR1 is MNHEY and CDR2 SVGAGI. Trimming stripped 5 bases from V and 4 bases from J, with 9 bases between. The CDR3 runs to 13 residues. Here the CDR3 DNA reads TGTGCCAGCAGTGTATCAGGGAATCAGCCCCAGCATTTT. Encoded protein: CASSVSGNQPQHF.

V usage is TRBV16 and J usage is TRBJ2-3, with D tentatively TRBD1 (6 bases). Per germline, CDR1 KGHSY and CDR2 FQNENV. The CDR3 loop spans 17 amino acids. The V gene lost 4 bases and the J gene lost 5 bases, with 22 bases spanning the gap. The CDR3 sequence is CASSPIMGSGQRDTQYF. For the CDR3, the DNA is TGTGCCAGCAGCCCCATCATGGGGTCGGGACAAAGAGATACGCAGTATTTT.

The chain is built from TRBV4-3 and TRBJ2-7; the D gene is possibly TRBD1 (5 bases). V was cut by 0 bases and J by 7 bases, with 10 bases left in between. This CDR3 region has 13 residues. Per the germline V gene, CDR1 is LGHNA and CDR2 is YSLEER. The CDR3 protein is CASSQEGVGEQYF. In DNA, the CDR3 is TGCGCCAGCAGCCAAGAAGGGGTCGGGGAGCAGTACTTC.

The genes are TRBV19 and TRBJ2-1; possible D gene TRBD1, 6 bases. V was trimmed by 5 bases and J by 4 bases, leaving 15 bases between them. Per the germline V gene, CDR1 is LNHDA and CDR2 is SQIVND (reference sequence). The CDR3 covers 15 residues. The CDR3: CASSGRGFQYNEQFF. The CDR3 DNA reads as TGTGCCAGTAGTGGTAGGGGGTTTCAGTACAATGAGCAGTTCTTC.

The CDR3: CASTRGGSGANVLTF. The CDR3 DNA reads TGTGCCAGCACCCGGGGGGGGTCTGGGGCCAACGTCCTGACTTTC. The chain recombines TRBV5-6 with TRBJ2-6, with TRBD2 identical over 8 bases. Germline V CDR1 and CDR2: SGHDT, YYEEEE. V shed 6 bases, J shed 1 base, and the junction held 3 bases outside the gene matches. The CDR3 runs 15 residues.

The gene calls are TRBV5-1 and TRBJ2-3; the D gene is possibly TRBD2 (7 bases). V gave up 10 bases and J gave up 0 bases, with 15 bases separating them. Germline V gene lookup returns CDR1 SGHRS and CDR2 YFSETQ. The CDR3 has 14 amino acids. In nucleotides, the CDR3 is TGCGCCTCCCTCGGGGGGCTGAGCACAGATACGCAGTATTTT. Residues: CASLGGLSTDTQYF.

The V call is TRBV6-5, the J call TRBJ2-1; TRBD1 matches 10 bases. Germline CDR1 reads MNHEY; CDR2 reads SVGAGI. The CDR3 has 16 residues. V shed 4 bases, J shed 1 base, and the junction held 4 bases outside the gene matches. DNA for the CDR3: TGTGCCAGCAGTTCGACAGGGGGCGCGTCCTACAATGAGCAGTTCTTC. Its translation: CASSSTGGASYNEQFF.

This rearrangement joins TRBV28 to TRBJ2-5; 16 nucleotides match TRBD2. CDR1 and CDR2 (germline): MDHEN, SYDVKM. The CDR3 is 19 residues long. V dropped 3 bases and J dropped 2; count of bases not matched to a gene: 9. CDR3 sequence: CASSFEGLAGGEGQETQYF. The CDR3 nucleotides read TGTGCCAGCAGTTTCGAGGGACTAGCGGGGGGGGAGGGACAAGAGACCCAGTACTTC.

The V call is TRBV5-4, the J call TRBJ2-1, with 10 bases aligning to TRBD2. Germline V gene sequence: CDR1 SGHNT, CDR2 YYREEE (reference sequence). The CDR3 is made up of 16 amino acids. Losses at the gene ends were 6 bases for V and 3 bases for J; bases not matched to a gene: 9. The CDR3 bases are TGTGCCAGCACAAAATCTAGCGGGGGATACTACAATGAGCAGTTCTTC. It is translated as CASTKSSGGYYNEQFF.

The chain links TRBV7-3 to TRBJ2-2; TRBD1 matches at 7 bases. The V gene end was trimmed by 4 bases and the J gene end by 0 bases; junction bases not matched to a gene: 11. The CDR3 extends over 18 amino acids. The V gene's germline CDR1 is SGHTA and CDR2 FQGTGA. The CDR3 sequence is CASSWLDREFTNTGELFF. The CDR3, as DNA: TGTGCCAGCAGCTGGTTAGACAGGGAATTTACGAACACCGGGGAGCTGTTTTTT.

V and J are TRBV9 and TRBJ2-3, with 9 bases fitting TRBD2. The CDR3 contains 15 residues. From germline, CDR1 is SGDLS and CDR2 YYNGEE. V was clipped by 4 bases and J by 7 bases; unmatched bases: 10. The CDR3 nucleotides read TGTGCCAGCAGCCCCCGGGAGAGCGGGGGGAATACGCAGTATTTT. Translated: CASSPRESGGNTQYF.

The chain recombines TRBV5-8 with TRBJ2-7; weak D call: TRBD1 (5 bases). Germline loops: CDR1 SGHTS, CDR2 YDEGEE. The V end lost 3 bases, the J end lost 2 bases, and 15 bases lay between the germline ends. This CDR3 region has 15 residues. In DNA, the CDR3 is TGTGCCAGCAGCTCCCGTCAGGCCAGGGCCTACGAGCAGTACTTC. Protein sequence: CASSSRQARAYEQYF.

Turning to this clone: A junction boundary mismatches the germline segment, possibly from a read error. Other DNA sequences in the same sample also yield this CDR3. The chain is built from TRBV9 and TRBJ2-5; 10 bases match TRBD2. Germline V CDR1 and CDR2: SGDLS, YYNGEE. CDR3 length: 16 amino acids. Here the CDR3 reads CASSVGLAGDQETQYF. CDR3 nucleotides: TGTGCCAGCAGCGTAGGCCTAGCGGGGGACCAAGAAACCCAGTACTTC.

The CDR3 DNA follows: TGTGCCACCAGCAGGACAGGGTCCAACTATGGCTACACCTTC. Translation: CATSRTGSNYGYTF. J is TRBJ1-2 and V is TRBV15; 7 bases line up with TRBD1. The CDR3 has 14 amino acids. Losses at the gene ends were 3 bases for V and 2 bases for J; bases not matched to a gene: 3. Germline values: CDR1 LNHNV, CDR2 YYDKDF (reference sequence).

Turning to this clone: One end of the junction varies from germline; a read error may be responsible. The chain is built from TRBV19 and TRBJ1-4; 9 bases align to TRBD1. In germline, CDR1 is LNHDA, CDR2 SQIVND (reference sequence). The CDR3 length is 17 residues. CDR3 loop: CASRPGQGLLGGEKLFF. CDR3 nucleotides: TGCGCCAGTAGACCGGGACAGGGCCTCCTGGGGGGTGAAAAACTGTTTTTT.